This TCR beta chain was observed in a study of technical replicates of blood from a few donors. Trimming stripped 7 bases from V and 4 bases from J, with 13 bases between. CDR1 and CDR2 (germline): LNHDA, SQIVND (reference sequence). This CDR3 contains 13 residues. TCRdb's table, derived via immunoSEQ multiplex PCR, lists solely in-frame clones and lacks some. Of tens of thousands of clones listed, approximately 95% are singletons. This receptor was taken from a human donor in good health. The chain uses TRBV19 and TRBJ1-2; D gene unclear. Sequenced material: T cells isolated from PBMCs. The CDR3 is CASTMIESYGYTF. The CDR3 DNA follows: TGTGCCAGTACTATGATCGAGAGCTATGGCTACACCTTC.